This T cell receptor beta chain derives from a study of OX40 agonist ivuxolimab in advanced cancers. Looking at the study overall: Ivuxolimab, which targeted the costimulatory receptor OX40 (CD134), was an agonistic, fully human IgG2 monoclonal antibody. Intravenous ivuxolimab was administered to patients every 2 weeks at six dose levels: 0.01, 0.1, 0.3, 1.5, 3 and 10 mg/kg. Of the 50 to 55 dose-escalation patients, hepatocellular carcinoma was present in about 20, melanoma in roughly 15, renal cell carcinoma in 9 and head and neck cancer in 9. In the dose-escalation cohort, 70% to 85% of patients were male, and the mean age was roughly 60 years with a range of roughly 23 to 79. Patients were allowed to have had prior anti-PD-1, anti-PD-L1 or anti-CTLA-4 therapy, and approximately 37% of the dose-escalation patients had been treated with checkpoint inhibitors. Three dose-escalation patients achieved partial responses, one with hepatocellular carcinoma and two with cutaneous melanoma. Peripheral TCRbeta sequencing aimed to test whether ivuxolimab altered TCR sequence diversity and caused clonal T-cell expansion. The paper describes the monotherapy dose-escalation part (N = 52 patients) of the phase I trial of ivuxolimab.

Results and caveats for the whole study, not just this receptor: At doses of 0.1 to 3.0 mg/kg, clonal expansion of both CD4+ and CD8+ T cells in blood was seen between baseline and week 6. After ivuxolimab, more expanded clones were found on average in CD8+ T cells than in CD4+ T cells. In the 0.1-3.0 mg/kg groups, partial responders were among the patients with the lowest normalized peripheral clonal expansion, particularly in CD8+ T cells. The antigen specificity of the peripheral T cells that underwent clonal expansion was not determined. Low levels of normalized T-cell clonal expansion were also seen in some nonresponding patients.

To sequence the TCRbeta CDR3 region, genomic DNA was isolated from the sorted cells. The immunoSEQ Assay was used to sequence the TCRbeta CDR3 regions. This is the immuneACCESS table as TCRdb keeps it, with only in-frame sequences that have V and J called. A part of the clones is gone; compared with another copy, unresolved V genes explain less than half, and the rest is unexplained. For this sample there are just over 45,000 clones; roughly 94% appear just once. The ten largest clones capture approximately 11% of the sample. A word on this clone: It lacks a known antigen. No much larger clonotype is one base removed from it; base qualities were not supplied.

CDR1 and CDR2 (SQVTM, ANQGSEA) derive from the germline V gene. The CDR3 starts with the cysteine, ends with the phenylalanine, and has 16 residues. Just the 48-base CDR3 DNA is kept, in frame starting at base 1. Trimming removed 7 bases from V and 3 bases from J; the gene matches leave 15 bases unexplained. Patients with autoimmune disease history or receiving systemic immunosuppression were excluded from the trial. Peripheral blood for TCR sequencing was collected from all dose cohorts at baseline, on cycle 4 day 1, and on cycle 7 day 1. Samples came from an open-label, multicenter, first-in-human phase I dose-escalation trial of ivuxolimab. Adults with locally advanced or metastatic head and neck squamous cell, hepatocellular, melanoma or renal cell carcinoma were enrolled in the trial. CD4+ and CD8+ T cells were sorted separately from peripheral blood before TCR sequencing.

The clonotype was recovered from an adult with an advanced solid tumor such as melanoma, head and neck, liver or kidney cancer. The rearranged segments are TRBV29-1 and TRBJ2-3; TRBD2 fits 8 bases in the junction. Sequenced here: CD4+ or CD8+ T cells sorted from blood, sampled in a trial of the OX40 agonist ivuxolimab. For the CDR3, the sequence is CSANGAREVSTDTQYF. Here is the DNA: TGCAGCGCAAACGGTGCGCGGGAGGTTTCTACAGATACGCAGTATTTT.